This T cell receptor beta chain was identified in a study of CXCR3-negative and CXCR3-positive naive CD8 T cells. Germline V CDR1 and CDR2: SGHVS, FNYEAQ. There are 15 residues in the CDR3. The TRB cDNA libraries were prepared by 5' RACE with UMI labels. TCRdb reprocessed the 5' RACE reads, keeping one entry per CDR3 protein, no DNA. This listing includes approximately 37,000 distinct CDR3 sequences. Sequencing used memory CD8+ T cells from blood. The chain combines TRBV7-6 with TRBJ1-1. The sequence came from a human donor in good health. Some clones in this sample may be carry-over from other donors' samples. This CDR3 reads CASSLASGPNTEAFF.